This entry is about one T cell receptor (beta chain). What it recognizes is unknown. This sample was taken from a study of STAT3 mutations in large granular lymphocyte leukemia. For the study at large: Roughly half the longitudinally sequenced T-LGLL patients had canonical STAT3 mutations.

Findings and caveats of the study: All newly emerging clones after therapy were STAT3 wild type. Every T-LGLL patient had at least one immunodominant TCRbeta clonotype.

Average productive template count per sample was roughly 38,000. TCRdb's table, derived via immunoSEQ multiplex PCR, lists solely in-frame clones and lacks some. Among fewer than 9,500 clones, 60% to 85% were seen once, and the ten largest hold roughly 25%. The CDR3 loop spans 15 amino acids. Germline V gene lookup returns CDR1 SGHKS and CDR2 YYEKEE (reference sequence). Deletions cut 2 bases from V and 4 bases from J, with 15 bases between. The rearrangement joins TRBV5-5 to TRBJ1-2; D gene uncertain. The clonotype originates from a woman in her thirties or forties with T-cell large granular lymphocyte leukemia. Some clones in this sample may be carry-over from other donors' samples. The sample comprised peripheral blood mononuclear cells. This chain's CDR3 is CASSLNPTGVYGYTF. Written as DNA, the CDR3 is TGTGCCAGCAGCTTAAACCCTACCGGCGTCTATGGCTACACCTTC.